The 30 T cell receptor beta chains below come from one sample, sequenced in a study of identifying expanded T cells in peripheral blood. Clones were read by immunoSEQ multiplex PCR, and TCRdb kept only the in-frame ones, dropping some. The sample comprises roughly 100,000 clones, about nine tenths of which are singletons, and roughly 13% rests with the top ten. The material sequenced was blood. The receptors stem from a person aged 18 to 75 in good health.

The gene calls are TRBV6-4 and TRBJ2-1, with 10 nucleotides matching TRBD2. Germline V gene data show CDR1 as MRHNA and CDR2 as SNTAGT. There are 15 residues in the CDR3. The V segment lost 8 bases and the J segment 4 bases; nucleotides outside the gene matches: 8. CDR3 in DNA: TGTGCCAGCCGATCAACTAGCGGGAAGTACAATGAGCAGTTCTTC. Residues: CASRSTSGKYNEQFF.

The rearrangement uses TRBV28 and TRBJ1-4; D ambiguous. The germline gives CDR1 MDHEN, CDR2 SYDVKM. Deletions cut 6 bases from V and 8 bases from J, with 10 bases between. The CDR3 has 12 residues. CDR3 in DNA: TGTGCCAGCAGCGGGGTAATGGAAAAACTGTTTTTT. Translation: CASSGVMEKLFF.

J is TRBJ2-3 and V is TRBV25-1; the D is unclear. Trimming stripped 6 bases from V and 4 bases from J, with 11 bases between. This CDR3 has 13 residues. CDR1 MGHDK and CDR2 SYGVNS come from the germline V gene. CDR3 region: CASSGYGPDTQYF. The DNA for the CDR3 is TGTGCCAGCAGCGGATACGGGCCAGATACGCAGTATTTT.

V and J are TRBV7-9 and TRBJ2-7, with 8 nucleotides matching TRBD1. V lost 0 bases and J lost 2; bases outside the gene matches: 3. This CDR3 has 15 amino acids. CDR1 and CDR2 (germline): SEHNR, FQNEAQ (reference sequence). The DNA for the CDR3 is TGTGCCAGCAGCTTAGCCAGGGGGCTTACCTACGAGCAGTACTTC. Protein product: CASSLARGLTYEQYF.

The chain has TRBV18 and TRBJ2-7; 9 bases line up with TRBD2. The V and J ends lost 7 bases and 3 bases, in that order; junction bases with no gene match: 25. Germline-derived CDR1 and CDR2 are KGHSH and LQKENI. The CDR3 has 20 residues. The CDR3 sequence is CASFDQGIGLAGEYSYEQYF. In DNA form, the CDR3 reads TGTGCCAGCTTCGACCAGGGTATTGGGTTAGCGGGAGAATATAGCTACGAGCAGTACTTC.

This chain uses TRBV6-5 with TRBJ2-7; 7 positions agree with TRBD1. The V gene's germline CDR1 is MNHEY and CDR2 SVGAGI. The CDR3 runs 14 residues. The V and J ends lost 0 bases and 3 bases, in that order; junction bases with no gene match: 2. The CDR3 spells CASSYSPGGYEQYF. For the CDR3, the DNA is TGTGCCAGCAGTTACTCGCCAGGGGGCTACGAGCAGTACTTC.

In this sample, this clone turned up a few times. The chain links TRBV27 to TRBJ2-7, with 9 bases lining up with TRBD1. The CDR3 is 15 residues long. The germline CDR1 and CDR2 sequences are MNHEY and SMNVEV (reference sequence). V was pared by 5 bases and J by 7 bases, with 12 bases of the junction left unmatched. CDR3 nucleotides: TGTGCCAGCAGTAGAGCCAAGGACAGGGGTTGGGAGCAGTACTTC. It yields the protein CASSRAKDRGWEQYF.

CDR3 sequence reads: CASSPPSQGMTFF. CDR3 DNA sequence: TGTGCCAGCTCACCTCCCTCCCAGGGCATGACTTTCTTT. The rearrangement links TRBV18 to TRBJ1-1; a weak D match, TRBD1 (5 bases). Germline CDR1 reads KGHSH; CDR2 reads LQKENI. This CDR3 has 13 amino acids. Trimming stripped 3 bases from V and 12 bases from J, with 17 bases between.

The V call is TRBV4-2, the J call TRBJ2-7; tentative D call: TRBD1 (5 bases). V lost 6 bases and J lost 0, with 12 bases in between. There are 14 residues in the CDR3. CDR1 and CDR2 (germline): LGHNA, YNFKEQ. CDR3 in DNA: TGTGCCAGCAGAGGGGCCCAAAGCTCCTACGAGCAGTACTTC. Translation gives CASRGAQSSYEQYF.

This chain connects TRBV5-4 to TRBJ2-2; 12 positions match TRBD1. V was clipped by 2 bases and J by 3 bases; unmatched bases: 5. The germline V gene has CDR1 SGHNT and CDR2 YYREEE (reference sequence). CDR3 length: 17 residues. The CDR3, as DNA: TGTGCCAGCAGCTTTGGTGGGACAGGGGGCGACACCGGGGAGCTGTTTTTT. This encodes CASSFGGTGGDTGELFF.

This sequence joins TRBV25-1 and TRBJ2-5, with a possible D match to TRBD2 (6 bases). The V gene's germline CDR1 is MGHDK and CDR2 SYGVNS. The V end was cut by 3 bases, the J end by 7 bases, with 12 bases between. This CDR3 spans 13 amino acids. CDR3 nucleotides: TGTGCCAGCAGTGAGGCGGGGAGCGGGACCCAGTACTTC. It yields the protein CASSEAGSGTQYF.

In this sample, this clone turned up a few times. J is TRBJ2-2 and V is TRBV4-1, with D uncertain. The germline V gene encodes CDR1 MGHRA and CDR2 YSYEKL. The CDR3 sequence is 16 residues long. V shed 2 bases and J shed 1 base, with 11 bases lying between them. The CDR3, as DNA: TGCGCCAGCAGCCAAAAATTTCAAAGGAACACCGGGGAGCTGTTTTTT. This encodes CASSQKFQRNTGELFF.

This rearrangement joins TRBV7-9 to TRBJ1-6; 9 nucleotides line up with TRBD1. Germline V gene lookup returns CDR1 SEHNR and CDR2 FQNEAQ (reference sequence). This CDR3 comprises 19 residues. V lost 1 base and J lost 8; bases outside the gene matches: 15. This chain's CDR3 is CASSLDRMTGGTFHSPLHF. The CDR3 DNA reads as TGTGCCAGCAGCTTAGATAGAATGACAGGGGGGACGTTTCATTCACCCCTCCACTTT.

V is TRBV5-5 and J is TRBJ1-2; possible D gene TRBD1, 6 bases. Germline CDR1 reads SGHKS; CDR2 reads YYEKEE (reference sequence). The CDR3 spans 17 residues. The V gene lost 1 base and the J gene lost 0 bases, with 16 bases spanning the gap. This CDR3 reads CASSLFSGQLSNYGYTF. CDR3 DNA sequence: TGTGCCAGCAGCTTGTTCTCCGGACAGCTATCTAACTATGGCTACACCTTC.

CDR3 nucleotide sequence: TGTGCCAGCAATCGGGCGGGGGGGCCCACAGATACGCAGTATTTT. This gives the protein CASNRAGGPTDTQYF. J is TRBJ2-3 and V is TRBV7-9, with 9 positions matching TRBD2. Germline CDR1 is SEHNR and CDR2 is FQNEAQ (reference sequence). Losses at the gene ends were 7 bases for V and 2 bases for J; bases not matched to a gene: 7. The CDR3 totals 15 residues.

The chain employs TRBV14 and TRBJ2-3, with 12 bases aligning to TRBD2. V dropped 4 bases and J dropped 2; count of bases not matched to a gene: 4. CDR3 length equals 16 residues. Germline V gives CDR1 SGHDN, CDR2 FVKESK. CDR3 loop: CASSPLAGGPTDTQYF. CDR3 coding DNA: TGTGCCAGCAGCCCACTAGCGGGGGGCCCCACAGATACGCAGTATTTT.

The chain recombines TRBV7-6 with TRBJ1-1; D uncertain. Trimming shortened V by 5 bases and J by 6 bases, and 13 bases separated the two germline ends. The CDR3 consists of 13 residues. Germline CDR1 reads SGHVS; CDR2 reads FNYEAQ. CDR3 sequence: CASSQTEEAEAFF. The CDR3 DNA reads as TGTGCCAGCAGCCAAACTGAGGAGGCTGAAGCTTTCTTT.

The chain joins TRBV19 to TRBJ1-2, with D tentatively TRBD1 (6 bases). The germline V and J ends were trimmed by 5 bases and 4 bases, with 14 bases remaining between them. There are 14 residues in the CDR3. Per germline, CDR1 LNHDA and CDR2 SQIVND (reference sequence). The CDR3 sequence is CASSAQTGVYGYTF. CDR3 DNA sequence: TGTGCCAGTAGTGCGCAGACAGGTGTCTATGGCTACACCTTC.

This chain connects TRBV28 to TRBJ2-5; TRBD2 might be the D (5 bases). This CDR3 comprises 12 residues. The germline V and J ends were trimmed by 4 bases and 5 bases, with 8 bases remaining between them. CDR1 and CDR2 from the germline V gene are MDHEN and SYDVKM. CDR3 in amino acids: CASSSAGETQYF. The DNA of the CDR3 is TGTGCCAGCAGTTCCGCGGGTGAGACCCAGTACTTC.

V usage is TRBV18 and J usage is TRBJ2-3, with 8 bases fitting TRBD1. With 4 bases clipped from V and 4 bases from J, the junction kept 1 base outside the gene matches. Germline V gene lookup returns CDR1 KGHSH and CDR2 LQKENI. CDR3 length: 13 amino acids. CDR3 residues: CASSLGQADTQYF. The CDR3 bases are TGTGCCAGCTCACTGGGACAGGCAGATACGCAGTATTTT.

V and J are TRBV7-2 and TRBJ2-3; D might be TRBD1 or TRBD2, each matching 5 bases. CDR3 length: 17 amino acids. Germline values: CDR1 SGHTA, CDR2 FQGNSA. Trimming stripped 1 base from V and 0 bases from J, with 14 bases between. CDR3 sequence (DNA): TGTGCCAGCAGCTTAGGAGGGACGAGTAGGAGCACAGATACGCAGTATTTT. Translated, it gives CASSLGGTSRSTDTQYF.

This chain joins TRBV30 and TRBJ2-7, with D maybe TRBD2 (5 bases). Germline CDR1 GTSNPN, CDR2 SVGIG (reference sequence). V lost 4 bases and J 5 bases, leaving 18 bases between the germline ends. This CDR3 spans 14 amino acids. CDR3 coding DNA: TGTGCCTGGATGTCGACCGGGGTCGTCCACGAGCAGTACTTC. Encoded protein: CAWMSTGVVHEQYF. Filled out from reference TRBV30 and TRBJ2-7, the complete variable domain reads SQTIHQWPATLVQPVGSPLSLECTVEGTSNPNLYWYRQAAGRGLQLLFYSVGIGQISSEVPQNLSASRPQDRQFILSSKKLLLSDSGFYLCAWMSTGVVHEQYFGPGTRLTVT.

The chain couples TRBV13 to TRBJ1-2; 7 bases are shared with TRBD1. The CDR3 is 16 residues long. Germline V lookup: CDR1 PRHDT, CDR2 FYEKMQ (reference sequence). V lost 5 bases to trimming and J lost 1 base; unmatched junction nucleotides: 10. CDR3 protein: CASSAEKTGFNYGYTF. CDR3 coding DNA: TGTGCCAGCAGCGCCGAAAAGACAGGGTTTAACTATGGCTACACCTTC.

The rearrangement links TRBV5-1 to TRBJ1-2; perhaps TRBD1 as D (5 bases). V was clipped by 1 base and J by 5 bases, with 9 bases between them. The CDR3 runs 13 residues. Germline V CDR1 and CDR2: SGHRS, YFSETQ. Written as DNA, the CDR3 is TGCGCCAGCAGCTTGTCGGGGCAATATGGCTACACCTTC. Its translation: CASSLSGQYGYTF.

The V call is TRBV6-5, the J call TRBJ2-7, with 9 bases fitting TRBD2. V was clipped by 0 bases and J by 6 bases; unmatched bases: 6. This CDR3 spans 15 amino acids. CDR1 is MNHEY, CDR2 SVGAGI, per germline. Written as DNA, the CDR3 is TGTGCCAGCAGTTACTCTGGACTAGCGAAGGGCGAGCAGTACTTC. Its translation is CASSYSGLAKGEQYF.

This rearrangement joins TRBV6-6 to TRBJ2-5; maybe TRBD2 (5 bases). This CDR3 is built from 16 residues. The germline V gene has CDR1 MNHNY and CDR2 SVGAGI (reference sequence). V gave up 8 bases and J gave up 0 bases, with 19 bases separating them. The CDR3 coding sequence is TGTGCCAGCGCGATTCCCACGGGAAGGGACCAAGAGACCCAGTACTTC. Translation: CASAIPTGRDQETQYF.

The gene calls are TRBV2 and TRBJ2-6; no clear D gene. V lost 6 bases and J 0 bases, leaving 6 bases between the germline ends. CDR1 and CDR2 (germline): SNHLY, FYNNEI. This CDR3 is built from 14 residues. CDR3 sequence (DNA): TGTGCCAGCAGGAGAGACTCTGGGGCCAACGTCCTGACTTTC. It translates to CASRRDSGANVLTF.

This clone has more than one count but fewer than ten. The chain has TRBV14 and TRBJ2-3; D gene uncertain. Trimming left V 4 bases short and J 6 bases short, with 11 bases between. The CDR3 runs to 13 residues. Germline V gene lookup returns CDR1 SGHDN and CDR2 FVKESK. CDR3 region: CASSPGHADTQYF. DNA of the CDR3: TGTGCCAGCAGCCCCGGCCACGCCGATACGCAGTATTTT.

V gene TRBV19 combines with J gene TRBJ2-3, with D possibly being TRBD1 (6 bases). The germline V gene encodes CDR1 LNHDA and CDR2 SQIVND (reference sequence). V was trimmed by 6 bases and J by 7 bases, leaving 11 bases between them. The CDR3 length is 12 residues. The CDR3 protein is CASRGAGNTQYF. The CDR3 DNA is TGTGCCAGTAGGGGGGCAGGAAATACGCAGTATTTT.

The rearrangement joins TRBV7-3 to TRBJ1-1; D is unclear. Germline lookup yields CDR1 SGHTA and CDR2 FQGTGA. The CDR3 consists of 14 residues. Trimming cost V 0 bases and J 1 base, with 6 bases left between them. The CDR3 loop is CASSLTGQNTEAFF. CDR3 in DNA: TGTGCCAGCAGCTTAACAGGCCAGAACACTGAAGCTTTCTTT.